These 2 T cell receptor beta chains originate from one sample sequenced in a study of blood T cell repertoires in COVID-19. Profiled with immunoSEQ multiplex PCR; TCRdb holds only in-frame clones, not every one. Of under 450,000 clones listed, about 91% are singletons. The material sequenced was peripheral blood. The receptors were gathered from a woman aged 45 to 65 with COVID-19, enrolled during active disease.

The rearrangement uses TRBV6-5 and TRBJ1-2; 7 nucleotides match TRBD1. The CDR3 consists of 14 residues. V shed 5 bases and J 6 bases; nucleotides not matched to a gene: 9. The germline V gene has CDR1 MNHEY and CDR2 SVGAGI. DNA for the CDR3: TGTGCCAGCAGTCGGGGACAGCCGGGGCATGGCTACACCTTC. Protein sequence: CASSRGQPGHGYTF.

V is TRBV4-2 and J is TRBJ2-7; D is perhaps TRBD2 (6 bases). V dropped 3 bases and J dropped 7 bases, with 10 bases sitting between them. In germline, CDR1 is LGHNA, CDR2 YNFKEQ. The CDR3 consists of 12 residues. In DNA, the CDR3 is TGTGCCAGCAGCCAGCGGGAAGGAGAGCAGTACTTC. Translating gives CASSQREGEQYF.